This T cell receptor beta chain was found in a study of blood T cell repertoires in COVID-19. Individuals drawn from about 26 US areas were about 18 to 90 years old. The table came from immunoSEQ multiplex PCR; TCRdb's copy has only in-frame clones and leaves some out. The sample lists 150,000 to 200,000 clones; 82% were seen once. There are 16 residues in the CDR3. Trimming pared 3 bases from V and 1 base from J, leaving 14 bases between. CDR1 is LNHDA and CDR2 is SQIVND in the germline V gene (reference sequence). The material sequenced was PBMCs or T cells enriched from blood (not recorded which). V gene TRBV19 combines with J gene TRBJ2-3; D unresolved. This receptor was identified in a man aged 50 to 60 who had recovered from COVID-19. The chain's CDR3 is CASSILISPGTDTQYF. In nucleotides, the CDR3 is TGTGCCAGTAGTATCTTAATTTCTCCGGGCACAGATACGCAGTATTTT.